The present T cell receptor beta chain was sequenced within a study of blood T cells in healthy people across ages (dated by TCRdb to between 2015 and 2017). In terms of the full investigation: In model experiments, template switching captured roughly one uniquely barcoded TCR beta cDNA molecule for every two T cells. To avoid experimental bias, donors of different ages were distributed randomly across sequencing lanes. The study analyzed two additional independent replicas of 1 million unique cDNA reads from the same blood draw for two donors, one aged 18 to 30 and one aged 80 or older. Age-related changes in TCR beta repertoire diversity were measured in the study by deep sequencing normalized with unique cDNA molecular identifiers. Donors were grouped into four age groups: young (average 16 years), middle-aged (around 39), aged (roughly 67) and long-lived (about 82).

Regarding this clonotype: Its antigen is not yet known. Nothing much larger sits one base from this clone, and base qualities are not available.

The roughly 39 donors, aged 6 to 90 years, were systemically healthy Caucasian individuals from Russia. Each donor gave about 9.2 milliliters of peripheral blood, drawn into EDTA-treated Vacutainer tubes. Ficoll-Paque density-gradient centrifugation was used to isolate PBMCs, with at least 7 million obtained per sample. Total RNA was extracted from PBMCs with Trizol reagent, with at least 5 micrograms obtained per sample. For every donor, flow cytometry on a PBMC aliquot measured the percentage of naive CD45RAhigh/CD27high T cells. Library preparation used 5' RACE. Sequencing relied on an Illumina HiSeq 2500. A second roughly 6 to 12 cycle PCR used a sample-barcoded 5' primer and a J-beta primer mix. A unique molecular identifier was introduced onto each TCR beta cDNA molecule by a template-switch 5' adaptor carrying 12 random nucleotides. At least 2.5 million CDR3-containing paired-end reads were obtained from each sample. All of the RNA was converted into first-strand cDNA using the Mint cDNA synthesis kit, with a TRBC-specific oligonucleotide serving as the primer. Following uracil-DNA glycosylase treatment, a first 18-cycle PCR with universal primers M1SS and BC2_uni_R was performed on all cDNA. As for the authors' bioinformatics: For normalization, 1 million high-quality reads were randomly selected from each sample, with every read carrying a distinct molecular identifier. Instead of being binned into consensus sequences, reads that shared molecular identifiers were thrown out. MiTCR, run with a Q25 quality threshold and the strictest error-elimination algorithm, handled CDR3 identification, clonotype clustering and error correction. A nonparametric unseen species model using Euler transformation provided a lower-bound estimate of total TCR beta diversity. TCRdb reran the public reads through fastp at Q25 and MiXCR, keeping productive beta chains. Each CDR3 protein gets just one entry, which takes the most common genes and DNA from the rows behind it. The V and J calls, along with clone size, are taken from TCRdb and not from the paper's own processing. The sample contains 700,000 to 950,000 distinct CDR3 sequences, more than 40% of them found a single time. 20% to 25% of the sample is in the top ten clones.

General conclusions and limits of the study: As age increased, observed TCR beta diversity per million T cells dropped in a roughly linear way, and a significant reduction was already evident by age about 40. Estimates of total diversity from one million sequenced T cells were regarded as lower bounds and underestimates. Donor CMV infection status was unknown, potentially confounding age-related changes in expanded clonotypes. The long-lived group showed more naive CD4+ T cells, fewer expanded clones and increased TCR diversity than the aged group, suggesting age selection. Because profiling used bulk unsorted PBMCs, naive and antigen-experienced compartments could not be compared conclusively. The percentage of naive T cells measured by flow cytometry correlated strongly with observed TCR beta diversity.

The TCR was taken from a woman aged 60-75 years in good health. The source material was blood.

The CDR3 amino acid sequence is: CASSYKGMNTEAFF. The DNA is TGTGCCAGCAGTTATAAGGGGATGAACACTGAAGCTTTCTTT. Here the chain combines TRBV11-2 and TRBJ1-1, and the D gene may be TRBD1, 5 bases matching. V was cut back by 6 bases and J by 0 bases, leaving a gap of 11 bases between them. Reading from cysteine to phenylalanine, the CDR3 counts 14 amino acids. Of the read, only the CDR3 DNA is kept; its 42 bases are in frame from base 1. The germline V gene encodes CDR1 SGHAT and CDR2 FQNNGV.